This T cell receptor (beta chain) was observed in a study of shared clonotypes between healthy human individuals. The test was conducted at deep level. Sequenced by immunoSEQ multiplex PCR; TCRdb stores in-frame clones only, minus some. This sample has some 2,100,000 clones, with nearly 97% found just once. Nashville, Tennessee was home to all donors, who were Caucasian adults. This clone has a single count. Different DNA sequences within this sample yield the same CDR3. Source material: naive CD4+ T cells sorted from blood. Specified subset: CD45RA+ positively selected. The sequence derives from a man between 18 and 29 years old in good health.

The CDR3 coding sequence is TGTGCCAGCTCACCAGGGACTAGCGGTTCCTACAATGAGCAGTTCTTC. Protein sequence: CASSPGTSGSYNEQFF. This rearrangement joins TRBV18 to TRBJ2-1; 11 bases map to TRBD2. Trimming cost V 2 bases and J 1 base; bases outside gene matches: 1. CDR3 length equals 16 residues. CDR1 and CDR2 (germline): KGHSH, LQKENI.